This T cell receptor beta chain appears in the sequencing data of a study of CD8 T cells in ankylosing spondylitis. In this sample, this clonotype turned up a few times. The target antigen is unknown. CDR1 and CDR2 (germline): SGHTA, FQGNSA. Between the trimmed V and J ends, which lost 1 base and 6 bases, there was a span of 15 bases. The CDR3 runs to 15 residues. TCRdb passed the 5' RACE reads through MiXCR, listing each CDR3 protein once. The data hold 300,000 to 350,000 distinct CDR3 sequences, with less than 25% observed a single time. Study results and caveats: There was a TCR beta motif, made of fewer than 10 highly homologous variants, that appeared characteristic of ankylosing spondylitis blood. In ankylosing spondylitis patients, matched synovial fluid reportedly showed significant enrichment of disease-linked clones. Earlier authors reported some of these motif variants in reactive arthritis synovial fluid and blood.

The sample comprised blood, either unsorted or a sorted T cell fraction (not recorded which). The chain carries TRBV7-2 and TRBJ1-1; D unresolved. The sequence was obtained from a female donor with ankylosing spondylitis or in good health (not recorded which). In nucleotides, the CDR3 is TGTGCCAGCAGCTTAGTTGGACGCCCCCAGGCTGAAGCTTTCTTT. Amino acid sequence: CASSLVGRPQAEAFF. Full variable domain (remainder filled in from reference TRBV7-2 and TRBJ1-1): GAGVSQSPSNKVTEKGKDVELRCDPISGHTALYWYRQSLGQGLEFLIYFQGNSAPDKSGLPSDRFSAERTGGSVSTLTIQRTQQEDSAVYLCASSLVGRPQAEAFFGQGTRLTVV.